This TCR beta chain was observed in a study of CD8+CD57+ T cells in acquired aplastic anemia. TCR beta VDJ combinations and CDR3 sequences were profiled from genomic DNA. TCRdb re-called the reads with MiXCR, one entry per CDR3 protein. The sample has 17,000 or so distinct CDR3 sequences, 30% to 45% seen once. Those patients picked for sequencing had displayed CD8+CD57+ cell expansion on flow cytometry. The study sampled blood from patients who had received no therapy. The CDR3 has 14 amino acids. Per the germline V gene, CDR1 is DFQATT and CDR2 is SNEGSKA (reference sequence). V lost 3 bases to trimming and J lost 5 bases; unmatched junction nucleotides: 8. Study-level findings and limits: Diversity in CD8+CD57+ cells from patients fell below that of the total CD4+ and CD8+ cell pools. This difference was described as decreased diversity.

This clonotype was found a few times. Its cognate antigen is unknown. The TCR originated in a human donor with aplastic anemia. The sequenced sample consisted of CD8+CD57+ T cells sorted from PBMCs. The sample's subset: bead-enriched CD8+CD57+ effector memory T cells from SAA patients. The chain has TRBV20-1 and TRBJ1-1; 8 bases map to TRBD1. The DNA for the CDR3 is TGCAGTGCTAGGTCTGGGACAGGTCAAACTGAAGCTTTCTTT. Amino acids: CSARSGTGQTEAFF.